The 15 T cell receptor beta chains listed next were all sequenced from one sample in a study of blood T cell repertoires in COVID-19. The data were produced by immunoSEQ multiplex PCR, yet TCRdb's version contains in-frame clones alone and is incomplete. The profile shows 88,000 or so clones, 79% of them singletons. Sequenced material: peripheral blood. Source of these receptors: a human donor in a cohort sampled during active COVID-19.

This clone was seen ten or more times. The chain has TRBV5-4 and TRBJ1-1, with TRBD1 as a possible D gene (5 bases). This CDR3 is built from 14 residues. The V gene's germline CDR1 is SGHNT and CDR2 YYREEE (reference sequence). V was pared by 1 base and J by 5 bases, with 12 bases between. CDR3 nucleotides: TGTGCCAGCAGCTTGTTTCTAGGGGATACTGAAGCTTTCTTT. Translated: CASSLFLGDTEAFF.

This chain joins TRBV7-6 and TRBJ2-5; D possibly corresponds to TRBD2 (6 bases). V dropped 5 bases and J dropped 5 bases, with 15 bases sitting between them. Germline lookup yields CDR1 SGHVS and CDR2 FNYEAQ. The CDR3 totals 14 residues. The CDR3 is CASSPGGRQETQYF. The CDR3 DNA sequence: TGTGCCAGCAGCCCTGGGGGGAGGCAGGAGACCCAGTACTTC.

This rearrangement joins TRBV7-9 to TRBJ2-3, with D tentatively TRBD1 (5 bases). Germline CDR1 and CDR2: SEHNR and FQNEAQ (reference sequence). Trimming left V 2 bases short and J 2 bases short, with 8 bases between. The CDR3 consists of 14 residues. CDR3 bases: TGTGCCAGCAGCTTAAGGACATTCACAGATACGCAGTATTTT. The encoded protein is CASSLRTFTDTQYF.

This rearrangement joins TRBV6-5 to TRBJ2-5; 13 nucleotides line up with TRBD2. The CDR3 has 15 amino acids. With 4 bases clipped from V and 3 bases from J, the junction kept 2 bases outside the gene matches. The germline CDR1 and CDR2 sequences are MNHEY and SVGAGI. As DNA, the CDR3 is TGTGCCAGCAGTTGGGGACTAGCGGGGAAAGAGACCCAGTACTTC. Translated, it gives CASSWGLAGKETQYF.

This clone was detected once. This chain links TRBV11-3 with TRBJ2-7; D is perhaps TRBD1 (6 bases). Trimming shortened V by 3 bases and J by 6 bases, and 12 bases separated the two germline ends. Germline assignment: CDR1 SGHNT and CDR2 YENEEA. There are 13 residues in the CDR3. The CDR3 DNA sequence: TGTGCCAGCAGCTTCAGCACAGGGACCGAGCAGTACTTC. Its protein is CASSFSTGTEQYF.

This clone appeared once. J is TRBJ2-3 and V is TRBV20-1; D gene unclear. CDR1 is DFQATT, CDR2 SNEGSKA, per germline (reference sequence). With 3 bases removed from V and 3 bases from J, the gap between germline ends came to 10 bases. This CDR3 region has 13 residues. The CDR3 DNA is TGCAGTGCTAGTCCCACGGGTACAGATACGCAGTATTTT. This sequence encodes CSASPTGTDTQYF.

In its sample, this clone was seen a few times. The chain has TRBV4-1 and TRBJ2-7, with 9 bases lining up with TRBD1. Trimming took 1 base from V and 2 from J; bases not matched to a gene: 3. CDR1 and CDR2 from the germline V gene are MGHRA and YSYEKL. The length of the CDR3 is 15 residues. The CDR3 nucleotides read TGCGCCAGCAGCCAAGGCACAGGGGGCACCTACGAGCAGTACTTC. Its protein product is CASSQGTGGTYEQYF.

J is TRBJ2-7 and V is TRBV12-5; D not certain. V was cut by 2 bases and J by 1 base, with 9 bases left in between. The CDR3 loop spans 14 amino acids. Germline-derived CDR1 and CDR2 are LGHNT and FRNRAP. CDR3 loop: CASGLSDGSYEQYF. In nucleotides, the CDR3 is TGTGCTAGTGGTTTGAGTGACGGGTCCTACGAGCAGTACTTC.

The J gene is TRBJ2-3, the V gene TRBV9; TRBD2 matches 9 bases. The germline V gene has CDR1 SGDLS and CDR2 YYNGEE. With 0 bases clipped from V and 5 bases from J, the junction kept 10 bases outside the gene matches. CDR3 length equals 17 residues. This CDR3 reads CASSVAVAGGPQDTQYF. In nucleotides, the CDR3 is TGTGCCAGCAGCGTAGCGGTTGCGGGAGGGCCTCAAGATACGCAGTATTTT.

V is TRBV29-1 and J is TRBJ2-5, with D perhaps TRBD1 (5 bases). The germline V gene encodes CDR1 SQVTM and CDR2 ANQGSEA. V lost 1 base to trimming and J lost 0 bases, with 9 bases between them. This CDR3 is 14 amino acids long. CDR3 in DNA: TGCAGCGTTGAAGCCGACAGCTACCAAGAGACCCAGTACTTC. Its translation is CSVEADSYQETQYF.

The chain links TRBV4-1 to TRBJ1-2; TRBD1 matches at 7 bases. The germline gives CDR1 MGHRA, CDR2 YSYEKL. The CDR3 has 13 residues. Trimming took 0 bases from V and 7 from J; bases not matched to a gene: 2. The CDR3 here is CASSQEAGGGYTF. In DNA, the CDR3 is TGCGCCAGCAGCCAAGAAGCAGGGGGTGGCTACACCTTC.

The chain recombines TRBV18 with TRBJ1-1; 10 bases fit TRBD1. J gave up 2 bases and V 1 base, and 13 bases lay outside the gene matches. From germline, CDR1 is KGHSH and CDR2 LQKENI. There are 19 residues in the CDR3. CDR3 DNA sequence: TGTGCCAGCTCACCACGACTACGGACAGGGGGGGATGTAAACACTGAAGCTTTCTTT. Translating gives CASSPRLRTGGDVNTEAFF.

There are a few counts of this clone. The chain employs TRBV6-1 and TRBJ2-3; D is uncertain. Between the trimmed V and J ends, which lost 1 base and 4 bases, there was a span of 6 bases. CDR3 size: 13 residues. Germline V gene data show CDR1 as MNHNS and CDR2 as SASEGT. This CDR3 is CASSEVTADTQYF. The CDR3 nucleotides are TGTGCCAGCAGTGAAGTAACAGCAGATACGCAGTATTTT.

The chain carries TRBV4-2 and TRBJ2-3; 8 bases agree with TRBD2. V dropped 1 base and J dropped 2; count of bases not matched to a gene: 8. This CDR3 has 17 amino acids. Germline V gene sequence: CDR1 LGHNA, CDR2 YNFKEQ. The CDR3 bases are TGTGCCAGCAGCCAAGCTAGGGGAGCGGGAGTCACAGATACGCAGTATTTT. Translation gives CASSQARGAGVTDTQYF.

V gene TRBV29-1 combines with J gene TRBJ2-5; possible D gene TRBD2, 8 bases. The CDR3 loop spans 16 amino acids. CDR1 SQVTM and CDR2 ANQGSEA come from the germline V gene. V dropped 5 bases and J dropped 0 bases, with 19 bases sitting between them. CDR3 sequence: CSVIRQGGGYQETQYF. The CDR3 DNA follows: TGCAGCGTTATAAGACAGGGCGGGGGGTACCAAGAGACCCAGTACTTC.